This record concerns one T cell receptor beta chain sequence. The data belong to a study of technical replicates of blood from several donors. Method: immunoSEQ multiplex PCR; TCRdb's copy keeps in-frame clones and lacks some. The data show fewer than 70,000 clones, with less than 90% seen just once and approximately 4.7% held by the top ten. Per the germline V gene, CDR1 is MNHEY and CDR2 is SMNVEV (reference sequence). Trimming cost V 8 bases and J 1 base; bases outside gene matches: 22. CDR3 length: 19 amino acids. The V and J genes are TRBV27 and TRBJ1-2; 7 bases are a match to TRBD1. The sample was PBMCs. This clonotype originated in a human donor in good health. Some clones in this sample may be carry-over from other donors' samples. In DNA, the CDR3 is TGTGCCAGCGGATTTTCGGCTAGGGGGCCAGATAGGGGTAACTATGGCTACACCTTC. Protein: CASGFSARGPDRGNYGYTF.